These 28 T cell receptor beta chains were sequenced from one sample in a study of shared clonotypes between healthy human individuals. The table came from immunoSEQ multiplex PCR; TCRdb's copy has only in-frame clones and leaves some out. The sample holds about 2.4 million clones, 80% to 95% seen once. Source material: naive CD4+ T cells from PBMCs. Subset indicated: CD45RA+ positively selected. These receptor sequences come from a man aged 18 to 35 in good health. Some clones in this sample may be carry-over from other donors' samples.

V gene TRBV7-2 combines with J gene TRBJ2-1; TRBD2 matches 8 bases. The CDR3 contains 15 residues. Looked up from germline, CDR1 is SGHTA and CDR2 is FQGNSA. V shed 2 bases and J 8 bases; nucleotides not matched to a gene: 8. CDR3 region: CASSLTREGLHEQFF. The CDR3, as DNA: TGTGCCAGCAGCTTAACTCGGGAGGGCCTCCATGAGCAGTTCTTC.

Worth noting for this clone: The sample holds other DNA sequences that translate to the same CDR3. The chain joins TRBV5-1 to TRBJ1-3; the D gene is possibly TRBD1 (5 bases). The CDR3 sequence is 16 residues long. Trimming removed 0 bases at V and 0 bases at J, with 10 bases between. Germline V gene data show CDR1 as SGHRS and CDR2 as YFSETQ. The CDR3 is CASSLGAGGSGNTIYF. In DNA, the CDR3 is TGCGCCAGCAGCTTGGGTGCGGGGGGCTCTGGAAACACCATATATTTT.

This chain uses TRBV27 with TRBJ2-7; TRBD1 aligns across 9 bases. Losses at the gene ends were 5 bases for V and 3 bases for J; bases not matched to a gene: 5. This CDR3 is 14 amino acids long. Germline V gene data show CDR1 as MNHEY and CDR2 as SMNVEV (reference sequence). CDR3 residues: CASSPWDRDYEQYF. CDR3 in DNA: TGTGCCAGCAGTCCCTGGGACAGGGACTACGAGCAGTACTTC.

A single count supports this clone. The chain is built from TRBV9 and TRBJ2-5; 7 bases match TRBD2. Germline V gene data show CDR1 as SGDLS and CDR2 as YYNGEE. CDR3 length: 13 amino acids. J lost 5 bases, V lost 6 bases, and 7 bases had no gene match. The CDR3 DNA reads TGTGCCAGCAACCCCGGGGAGGGGGAGACCCAGTACTTC. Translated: CASNPGEGETQYF.

The DNA of the CDR3 is TGTGCCAGCAGCCGTCGACAGGGGCGGAACTACGAGCAGTACTTC. Translating it yields CASSRRQGRNYEQYF. V usage is TRBV7-2 and J usage is TRBJ2-7; 8 nucleotides agree with TRBD1. Per the germline V gene, CDR1 is SGHTA and CDR2 is FQGNSA. This CDR3 contains 15 residues. V lost 5 bases, J lost 3 bases, and 9 bases stayed unmatched.

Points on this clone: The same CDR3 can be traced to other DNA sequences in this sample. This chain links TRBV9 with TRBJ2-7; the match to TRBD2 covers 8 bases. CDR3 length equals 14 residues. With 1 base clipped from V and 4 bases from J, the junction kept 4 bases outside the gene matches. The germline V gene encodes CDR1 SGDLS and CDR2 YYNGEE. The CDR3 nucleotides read TGTGCCAGCAGCGTAAGCGGGAGTGGGTACGAGCAGTACTTC. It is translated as CASSVSGSGYEQYF.

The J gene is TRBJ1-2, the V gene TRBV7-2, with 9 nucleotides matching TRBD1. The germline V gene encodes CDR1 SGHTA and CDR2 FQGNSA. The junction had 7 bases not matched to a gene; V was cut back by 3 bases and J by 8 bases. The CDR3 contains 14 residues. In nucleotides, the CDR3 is TGTGCCAGCAGCTTGGGACAGGGCTTGTACGGCTACACCTTC. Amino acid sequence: CASSLGQGLYGYTF.

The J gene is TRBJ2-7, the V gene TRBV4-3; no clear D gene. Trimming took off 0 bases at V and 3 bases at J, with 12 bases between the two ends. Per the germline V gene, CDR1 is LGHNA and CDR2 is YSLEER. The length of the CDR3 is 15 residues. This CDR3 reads CASSQDIGDYYEQYF. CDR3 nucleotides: TGCGCCAGCAGCCAAGATATAGGAGATTACTACGAGCAGTACTTC.

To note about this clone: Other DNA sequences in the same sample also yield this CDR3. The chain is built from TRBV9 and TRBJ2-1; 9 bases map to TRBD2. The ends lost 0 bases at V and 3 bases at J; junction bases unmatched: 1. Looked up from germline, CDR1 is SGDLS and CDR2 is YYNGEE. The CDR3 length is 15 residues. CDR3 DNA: TGTGCCAGCAGCGTAGTTAGCGGGAGCTACAATGAGCAGTTCTTC. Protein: CASSVVSGSYNEQFF.

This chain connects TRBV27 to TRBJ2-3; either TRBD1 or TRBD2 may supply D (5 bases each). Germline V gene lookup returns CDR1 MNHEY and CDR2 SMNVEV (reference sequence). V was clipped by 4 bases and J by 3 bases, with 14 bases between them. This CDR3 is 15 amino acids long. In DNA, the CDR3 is TGTGCCAGCAGTTCCCCTCGGGGCAGGACAGATACGCAGTATTTT. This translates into CASSSPRGRTDTQYF.

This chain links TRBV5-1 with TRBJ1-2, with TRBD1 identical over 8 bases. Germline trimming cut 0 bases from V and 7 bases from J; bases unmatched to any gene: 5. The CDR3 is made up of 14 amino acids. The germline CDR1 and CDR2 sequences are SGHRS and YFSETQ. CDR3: CASSLDETGAGYTF. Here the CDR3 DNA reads TGCGCCAGCAGCTTGGACGAGACAGGGGCTGGCTACACCTTC. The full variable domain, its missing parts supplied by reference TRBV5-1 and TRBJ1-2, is KAGVTQTPRYLIKTRGQQVTLSCSPISGHRSVSWYQQTPGQGLQFLFEYFSETQRNKGNFPGRFSGRQFSNSRSEMNVSTLELGDSALYLCASSLDETGAGYTFGSGTRLTVV.

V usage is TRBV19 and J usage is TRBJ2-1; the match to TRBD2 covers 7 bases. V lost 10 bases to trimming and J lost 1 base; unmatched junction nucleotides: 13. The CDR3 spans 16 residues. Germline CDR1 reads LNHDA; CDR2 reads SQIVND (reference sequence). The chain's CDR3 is CATSPLAALSYNEQFF. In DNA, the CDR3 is TGTGCCACCTCCCCTCTAGCGGCCCTGTCCTACAATGAGCAGTTCTTC.

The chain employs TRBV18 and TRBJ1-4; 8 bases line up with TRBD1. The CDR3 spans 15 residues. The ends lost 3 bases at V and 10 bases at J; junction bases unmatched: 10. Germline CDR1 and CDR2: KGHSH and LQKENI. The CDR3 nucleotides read TGTGCCAGCTCACCGGGGACAGGAGAGTCTGGAAAACTGTTTTTT. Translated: CASSPGTGESGKLFF.

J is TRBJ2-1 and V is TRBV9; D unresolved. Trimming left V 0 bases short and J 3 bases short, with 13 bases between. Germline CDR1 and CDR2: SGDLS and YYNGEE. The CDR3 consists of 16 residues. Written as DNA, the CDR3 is TGTGCCAGCAGCGTAGAACTAACGGATTACTACAATGAGCAGTTCTTC. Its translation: CASSVELTDYYNEQFF.

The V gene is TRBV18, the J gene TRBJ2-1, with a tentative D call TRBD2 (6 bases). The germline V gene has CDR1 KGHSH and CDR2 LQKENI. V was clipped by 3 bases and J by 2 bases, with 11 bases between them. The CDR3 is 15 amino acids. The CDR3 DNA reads TGTGCCAGCTCACCGCCGCCGGGGGCCTACAATGAGCAGTTCTTC. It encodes CASSPPPGAYNEQFF.

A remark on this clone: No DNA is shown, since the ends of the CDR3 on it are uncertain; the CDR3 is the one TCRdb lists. CDR3 sequence reads: CASSNLGVAGGAYEQYF. The rearrangement joins TRBV21-1 to TRBJ2-7; the table names TRBD2, a call not compared with the DNA. TRBV21-1 is given as a pseudogene. From its first to its last residue, the CDR3 has 17 amino acids.

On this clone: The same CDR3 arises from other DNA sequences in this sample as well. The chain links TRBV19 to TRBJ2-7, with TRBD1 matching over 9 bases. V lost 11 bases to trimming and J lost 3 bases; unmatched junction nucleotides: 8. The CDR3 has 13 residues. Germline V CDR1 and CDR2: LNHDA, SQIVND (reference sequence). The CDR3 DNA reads TGTGCCTCGAGTCGGGACAGGGACTACGAGCAGTACTTC. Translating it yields CASSRDRDYEQYF.

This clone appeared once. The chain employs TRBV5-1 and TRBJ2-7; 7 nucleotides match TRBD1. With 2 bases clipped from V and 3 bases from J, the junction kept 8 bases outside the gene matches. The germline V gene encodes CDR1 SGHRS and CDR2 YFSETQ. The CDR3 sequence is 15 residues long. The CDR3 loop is CASSFIDRVGYEQYF. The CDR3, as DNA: TGCGCCAGCAGCTTCATCGACAGGGTAGGCTACGAGCAGTACTTC.

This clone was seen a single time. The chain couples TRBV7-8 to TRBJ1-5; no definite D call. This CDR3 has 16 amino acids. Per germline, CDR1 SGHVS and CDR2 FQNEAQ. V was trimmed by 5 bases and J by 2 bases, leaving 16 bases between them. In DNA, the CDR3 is TGTGCCAGCAGCAAAACAACCCCGGGCGGCAATCAGCCCCAGCATTTT. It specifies CASSKTTPGGNQPQHF.

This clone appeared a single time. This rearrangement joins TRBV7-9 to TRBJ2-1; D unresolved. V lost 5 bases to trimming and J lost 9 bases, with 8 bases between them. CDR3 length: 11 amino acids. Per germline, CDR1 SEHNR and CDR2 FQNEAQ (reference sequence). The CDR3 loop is CASSPPGEQFF. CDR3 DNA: TGTGCCAGCAGCCCCCCCGGTGAGCAGTTCTTC.

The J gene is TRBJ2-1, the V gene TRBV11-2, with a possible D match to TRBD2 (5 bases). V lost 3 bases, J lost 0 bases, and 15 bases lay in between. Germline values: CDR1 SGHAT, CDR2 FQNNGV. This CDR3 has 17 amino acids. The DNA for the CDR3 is TGTGCCAGCAGCTTCCAGTCAACTAGTCCCTCCTACAATGAGCAGTTCTTC. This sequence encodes CASSFQSTSPSYNEQFF. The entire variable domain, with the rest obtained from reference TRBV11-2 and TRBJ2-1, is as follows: EAGVAQSPRYKIIEKRQSVAFWCNPISGHATLYWYQQILGQGPKLLIQFQNNGVVDDSQLPKDRFSAERLKGVDSTLKIQPAKLEDSAVYLCASSFQSTSPSYNEQFFGPGTRLTVL.

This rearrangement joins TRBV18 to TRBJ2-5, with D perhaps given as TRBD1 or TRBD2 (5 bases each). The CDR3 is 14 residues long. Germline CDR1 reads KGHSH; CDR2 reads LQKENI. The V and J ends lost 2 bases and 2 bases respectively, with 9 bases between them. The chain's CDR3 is CASSPSGRQETQYF. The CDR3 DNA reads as TGTGCCAGCTCACCATCGGGGCGTCAAGAGACCCAGTACTTC.

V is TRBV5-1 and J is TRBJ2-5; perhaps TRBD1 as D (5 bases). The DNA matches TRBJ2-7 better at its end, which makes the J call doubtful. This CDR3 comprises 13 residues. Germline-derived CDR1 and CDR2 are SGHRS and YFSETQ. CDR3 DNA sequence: TGCGCCAGCAGCTCAGGACACCTCTACGAGCAGTACTTC. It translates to CASSSGHLYEQYF.

The CDR3 bases are TGTGCCAGCAGTTTTGGTACAGGAAGGGCAGGGGCCAATGAAAAACTGTTTTTT. Its protein product is CASSFGTGRAGANEKLFF. The J gene is TRBJ1-4, the V gene TRBV28; D possibly corresponds to TRBD1 (6 bases). V lost 3 bases, J lost 5 bases, and 22 bases lay in between. The length of the CDR3 is 18 residues. CDR1 and CDR2 from the germline V gene are MDHEN and SYDVKM.

The CDR3: CASSLRDREGQPQHF. CDR3 nucleotides: TGTGCCAGTAGTCTCCGGGACAGGGAGGGTCAGCCCCAGCATTTT. J is TRBJ1-5 and V is TRBV19, with 9 bases fitting TRBD1. V was clipped by 5 bases and J by 6 bases; unmatched bases: 8. In germline, CDR1 is LNHDA, CDR2 SQIVND (reference sequence). This CDR3 has 15 amino acids.

The CDR3: CASSLGHVGYPSTDTQYF. In DNA, the CDR3 is TGTGCCAGCAGCTTAGGTCACGTCGGCTACCCTAGCACAGATACGCAGTATTTT. The V call is TRBV11-2, the J call TRBJ2-3; no reliable D call. CDR3 length: 18 residues. Looked up from germline, CDR1 is SGHAT and CDR2 is FQNNGV. Between the trimmed V and J ends, which lost 1 base and 0 bases, there was a span of 17 bases. Together with reference TRBV11-2 and TRBJ2-3, the CDR3 gives the full variable domain: EAGVAQSPRYKIIEKRQSVAFWCNPISGHATLYWYQQILGQGPKLLIQFQNNGVVDDSQLPKDRFSAERLKGVDSTLKIQPAKLEDSAVYLCASSLGHVGYPSTDTQYFGPGTRLTVL.

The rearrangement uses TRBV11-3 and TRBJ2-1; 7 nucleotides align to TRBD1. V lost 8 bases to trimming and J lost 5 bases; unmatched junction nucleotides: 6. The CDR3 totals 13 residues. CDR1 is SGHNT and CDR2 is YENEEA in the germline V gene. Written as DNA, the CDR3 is TGTGCCAGCCGGTCGGACAGGAACAATGAGCAGTTCTTC. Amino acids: CASRSDRNNEQFF.

The CDR3 sequence: CASPSLAGGSHRADTQYF. Written as DNA, the CDR3 is TGCGCCAGCCCCTCCCTAGCGGGAGGATCCCATAGGGCAGATACGCAGTATTTT. The genes are TRBV23-1 and TRBJ2-3, with 11 bases that match TRBD2. TRBV23-1 is placed among ORFs of uncertain function. The trim removed 8 bases at V and 4 bases at J, leaving 17 bases unmatched. The CDR3 consists of 18 residues.